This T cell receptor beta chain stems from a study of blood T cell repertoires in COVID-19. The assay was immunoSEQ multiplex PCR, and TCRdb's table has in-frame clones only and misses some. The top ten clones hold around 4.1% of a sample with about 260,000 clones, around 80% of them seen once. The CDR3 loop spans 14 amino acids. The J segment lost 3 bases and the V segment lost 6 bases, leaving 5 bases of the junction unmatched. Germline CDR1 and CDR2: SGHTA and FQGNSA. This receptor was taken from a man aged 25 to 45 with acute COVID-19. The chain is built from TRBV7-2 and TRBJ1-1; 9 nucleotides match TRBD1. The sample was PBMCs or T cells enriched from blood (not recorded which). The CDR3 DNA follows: TGTGCCAGCAGGCGGGACAGGGCAGACACTGAAGCTTTCTTT. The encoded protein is CASRRDRADTEAFF. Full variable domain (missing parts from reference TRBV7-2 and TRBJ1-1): GAGVSQSPSNKVTEKGKDVELRCDPISGHTALYWYRQSLGQGLEFLIYFQGNSAPDKSGLPSDRFSAERTGGSVSTLTIQRTQQEDSAVYLCASRRDRADTEAFFGQGTRLTVV.